These 13 T cell receptor beta chains were all obtained from the same sample, sequenced in a study of blood T cell repertoires in COVID-19. Profiling relied on immunoSEQ multiplex PCR, and the TCRdb table lists in-frame clones only, not all of them. The sample consists of 180,000 or so clones, 80% to 90% of them appearing once. Sample: peripheral blood. The receptors derive from a man aged 35 to 55 with active or convalescent COVID-19.

The gene calls are TRBV19 and TRBJ1-1; a weak D match, TRBD1 (6 bases). V lost 10 bases, J lost 4 bases, and 19 bases lay in between. There are 14 residues in the CDR3. The germline gives CDR1 LNHDA, CDR2 SQIVND (reference sequence). CDR3 in amino acids: CATGRGGLGTEAFF. The DNA for the CDR3 is TGTGCCACCGGGCGCGGGGGGCTGGGCACTGAAGCTTTCTTT.

In regard to this clone: An end of the junction does not agree with germline; a read error may underlie this. This chain connects TRBV6-5 to TRBJ2-7, with 8 bases lining up with TRBD1. The CDR3 spans 14 residues. Germline V lookup: CDR1 MNHEY, CDR2 SVGAGI. DNA for the CDR3: TGTGCCAGCAGACCCGGGACAGGTCTTTACGGGCAGTACTTC. This translates into CASRPGTGLYGQYF.

The chain employs TRBV6-5 and TRBJ1-2, with 9 bases identical to TRBD1. The CDR3 length is 13 residues. Trimming removed 5 bases from V and 8 bases from J; junction bases left unmatched: 6. CDR1 is MNHEY, CDR2 SVGAGI, per germline. In DNA form, the CDR3 reads TGTGCCAGCAGTCGGACAGGGGAGTACGGCTACACCTTC. Its protein is CASSRTGEYGYTF.

In this sample, this clone turned up a few times. The chain uses TRBV20-1 and TRBJ2-7; possible D gene TRBD2, 6 bases. This CDR3 contains 14 residues. Per germline, CDR1 DFQATT and CDR2 SNEGSKA (reference sequence). Trimming took off 3 bases at V and 2 bases at J, with 14 bases between the two ends. The DNA of the CDR3 is TGCAGTGCTAGTGGGACGGGGGAGGCCTACGAGCAGTACTTC. The encoded protein is CSASGTGEAYEQYF.

DNA of the CDR3: TGCGCCAGCAGCCCTCACTACTCTGGAAACACCATATATTTT. Its translation is CASSPHYSGNTIYF. The rearrangement links TRBV5-1 to TRBJ1-3; no reliable D call. This CDR3 spans 14 amino acids. Germline-derived CDR1 and CDR2 are SGHRS and YFSETQ. Trimming stripped 4 bases from V and 0 bases from J, with 8 bases between.

V usage is TRBV25-1 and J usage is TRBJ1-6; D is perhaps TRBD1 (6 bases). The germline V gene encodes CDR1 MGHDK and CDR2 SYGVNS. The germline V and J ends were trimmed by 2 bases and 7 bases, with 15 bases remaining between them. This CDR3 is 16 amino acids long. The CDR3 loop reads CASSEELRGTNSPLHF. The CDR3, as DNA: TGTGCCAGCAGTGAAGAGTTAAGGGGGACAAATTCACCCCTCCACTTT.

V gene TRBV5-6 combines with J gene TRBJ2-1, with TRBD1 matching 9 bases. V lost 4 bases to trimming and J lost 5 bases; unmatched junction nucleotides: 7. CDR1 and CDR2 (germline): SGHDT, YYEEEE. The CDR3 is 15 amino acids. The CDR3 DNA follows: TGTGCCAGCAGCAAGGACAGGACAGGGGACAATGAGCAGTTCTTC. Protein product: CASSKDRTGDNEQFF.

This clone showed up just a few times. Other DNA sequences in the sample encode the same CDR3. The chain joins TRBV2 to TRBJ2-5; 7 nucleotides match TRBD1. Germline trimming cut 5 bases from V and 1 base from J; bases unmatched to any gene: 4. The V gene's germline CDR1 is SNHLY and CDR2 FYNNEI. The CDR3 runs 14 residues. The CDR3 loop reads CASSWDRAQETQYF. The DNA for the CDR3 is TGTGCCAGCAGTTGGGACAGAGCCCAAGAGACCCAGTACTTC.

This rearrangement joins TRBV27 to TRBJ2-7, with a possible D match to TRBD1 (5 bases). V was clipped by 0 bases and J by 2 bases, with 11 bases between them. CDR3 length: 15 residues. From germline, CDR1 is MNHEY and CDR2 SMNVEV (reference sequence). Written as DNA, the CDR3 is TGTGCCAGCAGTTTATCGAAGACAGCCGCCTACGAGCAGTACTTC. Its protein is CASSLSKTAAYEQYF.

This clone was detected once. CDR3 DNA: TGTGCCAGCAGCTTAGTAAAGGGGGTGGATGAGCAGTTCTTC. It yields the protein CASSLVKGVDEQFF. The rearrangement links TRBV7-9 to TRBJ2-1; the D gene is possibly TRBD1 (6 bases). This CDR3 is 14 amino acids long. V shed 1 base and J shed 8 bases, with 12 bases lying between them. CDR1 and CDR2 (germline): SEHNR, FQNEAQ (reference sequence).

V usage is TRBV2 and J usage is TRBJ1-6; a possible D gene is TRBD1 (6 bases). The CDR3 runs to 15 residues. CDR1 and CDR2 from the germline V gene are SNHLY and FYNNEI. V was shortened by 2 bases and J by 8 bases, with 13 bases between the two germline ends. CDR3 DNA: TGTGCCAGCAGTGAATTTTACAGGGCTGATTCACCCCTCCACTTT. Protein: CASSEFYRADSPLHF.

A remark on this clone: Germline and junction disagree at one end, which may indicate a read error. The chain joins TRBV14 to TRBJ2-3; D is undetermined. The germline V gene encodes CDR1 SGHDN and CDR2 FVKESK. The CDR3 is 15 amino acids. The chain's CDR3 is CASSQGQASTDTQYF. As DNA, the CDR3 is TGTGCCAGCAGTCAAGGGCAGGCCAGCACAGATACGCAGTATTTT.

Within the sample, this clone is medium-sized. The chain combines TRBV11-2 with TRBJ1-6; a weak D match, TRBD1 (5 bases). Germline V gives CDR1 SGHAT, CDR2 FQNNGV. CDR3 size: 15 residues. Trimming pared 2 bases from V and 10 bases from J, leaving 15 bases between. CDR3 region: CASSLNPGGGSPLHF. The DNA of the CDR3 is TGTGCCAGCAGCTTAAATCCCGGGGGAGGATCACCCCTCCACTTT. Filled out from reference TRBV11-2 and TRBJ1-6, the complete variable domain reads EAGVAQSPRYKIIEKRQSVAFWCNPISGHATLYWYQQILGQGPKLLIQFQNNGVVDDSQLPKDRFSAERLKGVDSTLKIQPAKLEDSAVYLCASSLNPGGGSPLHFGNGTRLTVT.